This TCR beta chain was found in a study of T cell changes during pregnancy in multiple sclerosis. In its sample, this clone was seen once. Libraries were prepared by immunoSEQ multiplex PCR; TCRdb keeps only in-frame clonotypes and omits some of them. The sample yields around 100,000 clones, almost 95% seen once. Sample: peripheral blood, taken after pregnancy. The TCR originated in a female donor with multiple sclerosis, enrolled in a pregnancy study.

The CDR3 loop is CASSYLGGGRANPGELFF. In nucleotides, the CDR3 is TGTGCCAGCAGCTACCTCGGGGGGGGTAGGGCCAACCCCGGGGAGCTGTTTTTT. The chain combines TRBV28 with TRBJ2-2, with 8 bases identical to TRBD2. J was trimmed by 6 bases and V by 6 bases; bases with no gene match: 18. Germline V lookup: CDR1 MDHEN, CDR2 SYDVKM. The CDR3 extends over 18 amino acids. Drawing the rest from reference TRBV28 and TRBJ2-2, the complete variable domain is DVKVTQSSRYLVKRTGEKVFLECVQDMDHENMFWYRQDPGLGLRLIYFSYDVKMKEKGDIPEGYSVSREKKERFSLILESASTNQTSMYLCASSYLGGGRANPGELFFGEGSRLTVL.